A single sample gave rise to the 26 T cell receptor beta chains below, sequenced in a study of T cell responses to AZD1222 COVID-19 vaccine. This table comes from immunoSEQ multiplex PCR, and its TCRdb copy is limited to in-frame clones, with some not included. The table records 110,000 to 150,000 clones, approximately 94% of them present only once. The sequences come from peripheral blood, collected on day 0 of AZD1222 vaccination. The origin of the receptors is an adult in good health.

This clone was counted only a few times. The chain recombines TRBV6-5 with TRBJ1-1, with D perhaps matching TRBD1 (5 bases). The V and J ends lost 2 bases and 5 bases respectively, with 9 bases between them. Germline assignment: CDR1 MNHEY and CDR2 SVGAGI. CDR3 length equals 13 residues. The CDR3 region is CASSYGGTTEAFF. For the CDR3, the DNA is TGTGCCAGCAGTTACGGGGGAACAACTGAAGCTTTCTTT.

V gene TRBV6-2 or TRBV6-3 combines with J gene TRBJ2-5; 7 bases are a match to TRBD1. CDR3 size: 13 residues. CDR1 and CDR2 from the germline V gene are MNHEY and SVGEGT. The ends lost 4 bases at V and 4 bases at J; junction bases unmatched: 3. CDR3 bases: TGTGCCAGCAGTTGGACAGGATTAGAGACCCAGTACTTC. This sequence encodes CASSWTGLETQYF.

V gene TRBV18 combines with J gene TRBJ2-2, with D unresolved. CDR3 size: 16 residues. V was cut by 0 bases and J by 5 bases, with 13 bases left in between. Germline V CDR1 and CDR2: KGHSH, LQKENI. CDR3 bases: TGTGCCAGCTCACCACCGGGTAAACAACTAACCGGGGAGCTGTTTTTT. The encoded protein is CASSPPGKQLTGELFF.

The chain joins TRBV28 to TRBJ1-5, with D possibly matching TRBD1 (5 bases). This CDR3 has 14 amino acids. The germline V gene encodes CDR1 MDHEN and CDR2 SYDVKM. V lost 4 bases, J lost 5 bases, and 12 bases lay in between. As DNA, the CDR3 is TGTGCCAGCAGTTCCAGAAGGGGCGATCAGCCCCAGCATTTT. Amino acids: CASSSRRGDQPQHF.

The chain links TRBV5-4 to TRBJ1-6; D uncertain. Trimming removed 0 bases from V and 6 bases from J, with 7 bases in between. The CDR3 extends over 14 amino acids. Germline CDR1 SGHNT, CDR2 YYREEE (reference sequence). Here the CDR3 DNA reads TGTGCCAGCAGCTTGGACAGCTCTAATTCACCCCTCCACTTT. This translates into CASSLDSSNSPLHF.

CDR3 protein: CAYTPQGTGGYTF. The CDR3 DNA sequence: TGTGCCTACACTCCCCAGGGAACGGGGGGCTACACCTTC. This chain uses TRBV30 with TRBJ1-2; D perhaps matches TRBD1 (5 bases). The CDR3 runs to 13 residues. Trimming took off 7 bases at V and 8 bases at J, with 20 bases between the two ends. Germline CDR1 reads GTSNPN; CDR2 reads SVGIG (reference sequence).

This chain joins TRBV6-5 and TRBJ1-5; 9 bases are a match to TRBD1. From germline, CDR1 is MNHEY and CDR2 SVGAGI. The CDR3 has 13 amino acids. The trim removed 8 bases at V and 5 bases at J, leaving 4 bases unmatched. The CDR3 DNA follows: TGTGCCAGCCGGGACAGGGTCGATCAGCCCCAGCATTTT. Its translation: CASRDRVDQPQHF.

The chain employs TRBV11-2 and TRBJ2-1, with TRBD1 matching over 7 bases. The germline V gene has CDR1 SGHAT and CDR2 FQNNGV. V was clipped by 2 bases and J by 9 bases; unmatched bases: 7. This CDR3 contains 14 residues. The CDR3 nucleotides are TGTGCCAGCAGCTTAAGGGGGCCCCAAATTGAGCAGTTCTTC. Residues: CASSLRGPQIEQFF.

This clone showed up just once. CDR3 amino acids: CASSPLGQGGEQFF. CDR3 nucleotide sequence: TGTGCCAGTAGCCCCCTCGGACAGGGGGGTGAGCAGTTCTTC. The rearrangement uses TRBV19 and TRBJ2-1; 10 bases are a match to TRBD1. The germline CDR1 and CDR2 sequences are LNHDA and SQIVND (reference sequence). CDR3 length: 14 amino acids. With V trimmed by 6 bases and J by 9 bases, 8 bases remained unmatched.

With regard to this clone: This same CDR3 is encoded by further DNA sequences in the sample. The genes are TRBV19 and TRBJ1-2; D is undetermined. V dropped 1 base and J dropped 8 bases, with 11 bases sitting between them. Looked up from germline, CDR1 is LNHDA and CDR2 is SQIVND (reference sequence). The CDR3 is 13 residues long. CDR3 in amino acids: CASSIAGGYGYTF. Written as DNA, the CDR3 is TGTGCCAGTAGTATAGCGGGCGGGTACGGCTACACCTTC.

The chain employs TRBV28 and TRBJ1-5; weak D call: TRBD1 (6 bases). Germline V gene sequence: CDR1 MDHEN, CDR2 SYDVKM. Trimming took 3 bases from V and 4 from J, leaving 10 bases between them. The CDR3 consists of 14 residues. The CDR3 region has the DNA TGTGCCAGCAGTTTCGACAGGTGGAATCAGCCCCAGCATTTT. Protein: CASSFDRWNQPQHF.

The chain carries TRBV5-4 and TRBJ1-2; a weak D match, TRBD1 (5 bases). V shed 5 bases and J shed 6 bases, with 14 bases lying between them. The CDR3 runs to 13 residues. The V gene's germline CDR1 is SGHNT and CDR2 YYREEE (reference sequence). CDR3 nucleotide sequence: TGTGCCAGCAGGGCCGTGGGGGTTGATGGCTACACCTTC. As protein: CASRAVGVDGYTF.

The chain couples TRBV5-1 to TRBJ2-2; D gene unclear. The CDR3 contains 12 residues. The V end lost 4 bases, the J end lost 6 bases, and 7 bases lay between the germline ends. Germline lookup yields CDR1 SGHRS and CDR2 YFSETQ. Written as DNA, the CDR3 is TGCGCCAGCAGCAAAGGGTCCGGGGAGCTGTTTTTT. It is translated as CASSKGSGELFF.

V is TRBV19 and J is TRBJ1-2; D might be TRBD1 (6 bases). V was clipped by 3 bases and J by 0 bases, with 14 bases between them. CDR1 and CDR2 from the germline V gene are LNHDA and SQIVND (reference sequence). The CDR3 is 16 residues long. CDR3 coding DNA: TGTGCCAGTAGTATCCCCCGGACAGCCACTAACTATGGCTACACCTTC. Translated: CASSIPRTATNYGYTF.

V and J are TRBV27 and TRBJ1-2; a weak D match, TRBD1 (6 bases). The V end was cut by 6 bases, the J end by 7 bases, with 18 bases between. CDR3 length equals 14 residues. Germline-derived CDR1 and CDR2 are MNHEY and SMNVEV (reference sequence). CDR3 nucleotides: TGTGCCAGCAGGACCATTCTGGGGGCGTTTGGCTACACCTTC. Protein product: CASRTILGAFGYTF.

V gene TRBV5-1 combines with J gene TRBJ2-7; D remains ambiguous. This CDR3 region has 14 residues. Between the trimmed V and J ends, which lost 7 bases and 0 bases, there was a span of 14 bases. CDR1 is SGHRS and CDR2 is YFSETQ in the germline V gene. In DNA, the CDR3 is TGCGCCAGCTGTAAATCAGGAAGCTCCTACGAGCAGTACTTC. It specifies CASCKSGSSYEQYF.

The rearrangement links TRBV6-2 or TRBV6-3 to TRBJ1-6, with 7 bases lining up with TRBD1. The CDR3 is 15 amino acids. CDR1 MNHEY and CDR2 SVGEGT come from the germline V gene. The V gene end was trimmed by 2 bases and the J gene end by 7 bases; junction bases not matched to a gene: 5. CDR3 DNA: TGTGCCAGCAGTTACCCGACAGGGAGGAATTCACCCCTCCACTTT. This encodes CASSYPTGRNSPLHF.

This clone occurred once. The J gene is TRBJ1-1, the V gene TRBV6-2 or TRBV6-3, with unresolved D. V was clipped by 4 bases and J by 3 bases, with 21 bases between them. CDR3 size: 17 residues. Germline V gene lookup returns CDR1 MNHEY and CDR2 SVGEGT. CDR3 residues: CASSFPRYRAWDTEAFF. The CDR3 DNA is TGTGCCAGCAGTTTTCCACGTTACCGGGCCTGGGACACTGAAGCTTTCTTT.

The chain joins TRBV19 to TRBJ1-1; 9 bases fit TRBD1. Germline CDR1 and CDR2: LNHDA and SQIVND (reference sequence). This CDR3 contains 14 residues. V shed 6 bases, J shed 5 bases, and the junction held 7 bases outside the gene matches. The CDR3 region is CASRSTDRGTEAFF. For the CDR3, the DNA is TGTGCCAGTAGGTCTACGGACAGGGGAACTGAAGCTTTCTTT.

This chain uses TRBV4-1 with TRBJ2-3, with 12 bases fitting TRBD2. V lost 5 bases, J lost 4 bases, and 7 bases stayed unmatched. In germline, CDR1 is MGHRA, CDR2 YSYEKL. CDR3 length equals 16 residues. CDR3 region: CASSSRTSGVSDTQYF. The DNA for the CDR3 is TGCGCCAGCAGCTCACGGACTAGCGGGGTTTCAGATACGCAGTATTTT.

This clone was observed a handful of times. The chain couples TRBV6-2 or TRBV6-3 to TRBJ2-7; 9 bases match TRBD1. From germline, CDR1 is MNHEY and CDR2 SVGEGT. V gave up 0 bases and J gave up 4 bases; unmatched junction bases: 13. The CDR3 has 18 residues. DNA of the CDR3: TGTGCCAGCAGTTACTCCCCTGGACAGGGGTCGTCCCGATACGAGCAGTACTTC. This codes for CASSYSPGQGSSRYEQYF.

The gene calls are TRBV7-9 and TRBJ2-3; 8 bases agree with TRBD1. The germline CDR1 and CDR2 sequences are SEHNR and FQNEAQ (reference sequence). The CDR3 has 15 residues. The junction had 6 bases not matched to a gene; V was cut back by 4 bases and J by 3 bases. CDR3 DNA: TGTGCCAGCAGCTCCGGACAGGGACAGACAGATACGCAGTATTTT. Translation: CASSSGQGQTDTQYF.

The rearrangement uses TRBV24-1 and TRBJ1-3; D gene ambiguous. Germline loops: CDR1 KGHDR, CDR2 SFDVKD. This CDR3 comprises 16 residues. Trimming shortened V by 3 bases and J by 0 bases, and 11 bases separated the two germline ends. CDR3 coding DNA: TGTGCCACCAGTGATCTACATTGGGACTCTGGAAACACCATATATTTT. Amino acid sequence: CATSDLHWDSGNTIYF.

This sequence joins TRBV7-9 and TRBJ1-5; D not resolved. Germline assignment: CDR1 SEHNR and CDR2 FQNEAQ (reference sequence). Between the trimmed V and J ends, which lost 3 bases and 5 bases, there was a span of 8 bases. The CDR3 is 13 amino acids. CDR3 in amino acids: CASSFGDHQPQHF. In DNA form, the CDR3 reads TGTGCCAGCAGCTTCGGGGATCATCAGCCCCAGCATTTT.

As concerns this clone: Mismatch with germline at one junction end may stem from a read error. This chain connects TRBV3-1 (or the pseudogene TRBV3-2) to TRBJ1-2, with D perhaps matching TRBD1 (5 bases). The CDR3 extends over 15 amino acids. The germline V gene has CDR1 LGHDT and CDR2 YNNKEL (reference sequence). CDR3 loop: CASSQAQAGTYGYTF. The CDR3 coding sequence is TGTGCCAGCAGTCAAGCCCAGGCCGGGACTTATGGCTACACCTTC.

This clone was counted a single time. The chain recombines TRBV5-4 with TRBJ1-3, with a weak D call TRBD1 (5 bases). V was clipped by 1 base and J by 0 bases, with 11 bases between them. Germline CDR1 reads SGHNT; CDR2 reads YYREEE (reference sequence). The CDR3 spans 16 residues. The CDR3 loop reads CASSLFQGPSGNTIYF. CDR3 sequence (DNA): TGTGCCAGCAGCTTGTTTCAGGGACCCTCTGGAAACACCATATATTTT.